Listed below are T cell receptor beta chains from one sample, sequenced in a study of shared clonotypes between healthy human individuals. The repertoire was sequenced with immunoSEQ multiplex PCR; TCRdb's copy has only in-frame clones and lacks some. The sample comprises about 490,000 clones, 70% to 85% of which are singletons, and 9.5% to 15% rests with the top ten. The source material was PBMCs. The receptors originated from a woman between 40 and 50 years old in good health. Some clones in this sample may be carry-over from other donors' samples. The CDR3 runs from the conserved cysteine through the conserved F or W. D genes are given only for firm matches. A clone size is listed for some rows: how often the clone was seen (once, few, many), or a class if it is expanded.

D gene	clone size	V gene	CDR3 length	J gene	CDR3 DNA	CDR3 protein
-	-	TRBV13	15	TRBJ2-7	TGTGCCAGCAGCTTCAACCGGGACTGGACCTACGAGCAGTACTTC	CASSFNRDWTYEQYF
TRBD1	few	TRBV7-8	17	TRBJ1-4	TGTGCCAGCAGCCTACGGACAGGGGGCAGAGGATATGAAAAACTGTTTTTT	CASSLRTGGRGYEKLFF
TRBD2	-	TRBV2	16	TRBJ2-3	TGTGCCAGCAGTAAGGGGCGGGAGGGGGGTCCCGATACGCAGTATTTT	CASSKGREGGPDTQYF
TRBD2	once	TRBV5-1	16	TRBJ2-2	TGCGCCAGCAGCCGGTCCGGGAGGGCCCTCACCGGGGAGCTGTTTTTT	CASSRSGRALTGELFF
TRBD2	-	TRBV7-2	17	TRBJ2-7	TGTGCCAGCAGCTTAGAGGCCCTAGCGGGAGGTATCTACGAGCAGTACTTC	CASSLEALAGGIYEQYF
-	once	TRBV7-3	13	TRBJ1-1	TGTGCCAGCAGTTGGGACTCGAACACTGAAGCTTTCTTT	CASSWDSNTEAFF
TRBD1	-	TRBV10-1	15	TRBJ1-5	TGCGCCAGCAGTGAGGCAGGGACAGGGGGGGGACCCCAGCATTTT	CASSEAGTGGGPQHF
TRBD2	-	TRBV7-3	16	TRBJ2-3	TGTGCCAGCAGCTTAAATAGCGGGATTAACACAGATACGCAGTATTTT	CASSLNSGINTDTQYF
-	few	TRBV6-1	12	TRBJ1-2	TGTGCCAGCAGTGAAGCCAGCTATGGCTACACCTTC	CASSEASYGYTF
-	-	TRBV11-3	12	TRBJ2-1	TGTGCCAGCAGCTCTAGTGGGTCCGAGCAGTTCTTC	CASSSSGSEQFF